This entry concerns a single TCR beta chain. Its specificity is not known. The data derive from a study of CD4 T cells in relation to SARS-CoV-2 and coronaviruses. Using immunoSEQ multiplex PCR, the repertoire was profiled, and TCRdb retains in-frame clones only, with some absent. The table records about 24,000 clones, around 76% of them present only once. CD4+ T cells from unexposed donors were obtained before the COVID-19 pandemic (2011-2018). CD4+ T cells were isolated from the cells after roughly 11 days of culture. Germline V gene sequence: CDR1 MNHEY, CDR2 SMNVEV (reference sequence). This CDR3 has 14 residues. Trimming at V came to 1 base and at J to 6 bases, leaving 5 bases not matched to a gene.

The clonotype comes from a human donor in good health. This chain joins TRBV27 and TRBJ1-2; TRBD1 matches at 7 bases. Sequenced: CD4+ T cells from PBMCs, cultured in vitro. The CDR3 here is CASSLYRQGHGYTF. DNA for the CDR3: TGTGCCAGCAGTTTATACCGACAGGGTCATGGCTACACCTTC.